This TCR beta chain derives from a study of blood T cell repertoires in COVID-19. Data came from immunoSEQ multiplex PCR; TCRdb stores just in-frame clones and leaves some out. The profile shows approximately 300,000 clones, 80% to 90% of them singletons. The J segment lost 8 bases and the V segment lost 4 bases, leaving 7 bases of the junction unmatched. Per the germline V gene, CDR1 is MNHNY and CDR2 is SVGAGI (reference sequence). CDR3 length: 16 residues. Enrolled through a virtual design, the participants were between roughly 18 and 90 years of age and came from some 26 US areas. Participant reports of clinical history set cohort assignment. Symptom resolution, clearance, or two negative PCRs marked donors in Cohort 3 as recovered.

The source is a woman in her twenties or thirties who had recovered from COVID-19. Sequenced material: PBMCs or T cells enriched from blood (not recorded which). V gene TRBV6-6 combines with J gene TRBJ2-1; 14 nucleotides align to TRBD2. CDR3 sequence (DNA): TGTGCCAGCAGTTCTGTTAGACTAGCGGGGGGGCATGAGCAGTTCTTC. Its protein is CASSSVRLAGGHEQFF.